The TCR beta chain described here comes from a study of blood T cell repertoires in COVID-19. Across the whole study: The analysed material was cDNA or gDNA that came from T cells, B-cell-depleted T cells, or PBMCs.

Each recovered donor of Cohort 3 presented with two negative PCRs, clearance, or symptom resolution. As processed by the authors: Amplification from reference gene primers served as the basis for estimated nucleated cell counts. TCRdb's copy holds only in-frame clones and misses some; the assay was immunoSEQ multiplex PCR. The V and J calls and clone size were taken over from that table, and D and trimming were inferred from the DNA. This sample has nearly 200,000 clones; 65% to 85% occur once, and the top ten carry approximately 7.9%. This CDR3 spans 13 amino acids. Germline-derived CDR1 and CDR2 are SQVTM and ANQGSEA. Trimming took off 8 bases at V and 3 bases at J, with 14 bases between the two ends.

Material for sequencing was PBMCs or T cells enriched from blood (not recorded which). The chain couples TRBV29-1 to TRBJ2-1; possible D gene TRBD2, 6 bases. This clonotype was sampled from a middle-aged man who had recovered from COVID-19. The CDR3 DNA reads as TGCAGCTTAAACGGGGGTCTCTACAATGAGCAGTTCTTC. It yields the protein CSLNGGLYNEQFF.